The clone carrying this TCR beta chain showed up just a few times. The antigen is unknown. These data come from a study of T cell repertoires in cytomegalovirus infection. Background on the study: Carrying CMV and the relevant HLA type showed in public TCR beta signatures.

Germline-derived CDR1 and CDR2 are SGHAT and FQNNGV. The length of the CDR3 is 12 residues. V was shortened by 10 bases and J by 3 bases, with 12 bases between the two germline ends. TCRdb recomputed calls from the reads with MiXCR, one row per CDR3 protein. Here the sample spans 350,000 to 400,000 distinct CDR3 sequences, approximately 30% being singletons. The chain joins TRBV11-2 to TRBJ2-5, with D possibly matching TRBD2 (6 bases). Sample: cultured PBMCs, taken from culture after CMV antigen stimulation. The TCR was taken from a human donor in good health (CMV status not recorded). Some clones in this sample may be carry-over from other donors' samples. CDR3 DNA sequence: TGTGCCACCATGGGGGGAGAAGAGACCCAGTACTTC. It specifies CATMGGEETQYF. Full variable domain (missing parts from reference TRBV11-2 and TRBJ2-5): EAGVAQSPRYKIIEKRQSVAFWCNPISGHATLYWYQQILGQGPKLLIQFQNNGVVDDSQLPKDRFSAERLKGVDSTLKIQPAKLEDSAVYLCATMGGEETQYFGPGTRLLVL.